A single sample gave rise to the 31 T cell receptor beta chains below, sequenced in a study of OX40 agonist ivuxolimab in advanced cancers. Data came from immunoSEQ multiplex PCR; TCRdb stores just in-frame clones and leaves some out. This table has 75,000 to 90,000 clones, approximately 89% appearing once. The sample here was CD4+ or CD8+ T cells sorted from blood, taken in a trial of the OX40 agonist ivuxolimab. The receptors shown here come from an adult with an advanced solid tumor such as melanoma, head and neck, liver or kidney cancer.

The chain joins TRBV4-1 to TRBJ2-2; the match to TRBD1 covers 11 bases. Unmatched junction bases numbered 5, after V lost 1 base and J lost 1 base. The CDR3 runs 18 residues. The germline V gene has CDR1 MGHRA and CDR2 YSYEKL. The CDR3 reads CASSQGTGGTQNTGELFF. The CDR3 DNA is TGCGCCAGCAGCCAAGGGACAGGGGGCACTCAGAACACCGGGGAGCTGTTTTTT.

The chain couples TRBV5-1 to TRBJ1-5; D perhaps matches TRBD1 (5 bases). CDR3 length: 15 residues. Germline V CDR1 and CDR2: SGHRS, YFSETQ. V was clipped by 0 bases and J by 4 bases, with 11 bases between them. The CDR3: CASSLVAGPNQPQHF. In nucleotides, the CDR3 is TGCGCCAGCAGCTTGGTGGCAGGGCCAAATCAGCCCCAGCATTTT.

CDR3: CSAQQGDTQYF. Here the CDR3 DNA reads TGCAGTGCTCAACAGGGAGATACGCAGTATTTT. The chain couples TRBV20-1 to TRBJ2-3; TRBD1 is a possible D gene (6 bases). The CDR3 runs to 11 residues. The V and J ends lost 5 bases and 5 bases respectively, with 8 bases between them. CDR1 and CDR2 from the germline V gene are DFQATT and SNEGSKA (reference sequence).

This clone has just one count. The chain is built from TRBV12-5 and TRBJ2-3; 9 bases align to TRBD2. This CDR3 comprises 17 residues. CDR1 and CDR2 (germline): LGHNT, FRNRAP. J was trimmed by 0 bases and V by 0 bases; bases with no gene match: 4. The DNA of the CDR3 is TGTGCTAGTGGTTTGGTCCTAGCGGGGCTTAGCACAGATACGCAGTATTTT. This encodes CASGLVLAGLSTDTQYF.

This sequence joins TRBV4-1 and TRBJ2-1; 8 nucleotides align to TRBD1. This CDR3 comprises 16 residues. In germline, CDR1 is MGHRA, CDR2 YSYEKL. The junction had 6 bases not matched to a gene; V was cut back by 1 base and J by 4 bases. CDR3 residues: CASSQVTGGGYNEQFF. DNA for the CDR3: TGCGCCAGCAGCCAAGTCACAGGGGGTGGATACAATGAGCAGTTCTTC.

This clone has only a few counts. The rearrangement links TRBV14 to TRBJ2-7; D uncertain. The V end was cut by 2 bases, the J end by 2 bases, with 10 bases between. Germline CDR1 is SGHDN and CDR2 is FVKESK. The CDR3 is 14 residues long. Here the CDR3 DNA reads TGTGCCAGCAGCCAAAGGTGGAGCCCCTACGAGCAGTACTTC. Its translation is CASSQRWSPYEQYF.

This chain uses TRBV10-1 with TRBJ2-4, with D hard to call. The germline V gene has CDR1 WNHNN and CDR2 SYGVQD (reference sequence). The CDR3 is 15 amino acids. V shed 3 bases and J shed 0 bases, with 9 bases lying between them. This chain's CDR3 is CASSDLWLAKNIQYF. The CDR3 nucleotides read TGCGCCAGCAGTGATTTATGGCTAGCCAAAAACATTCAGTACTTC.

The chain carries TRBV5-1 and TRBJ2-1; possibly TRBD2 for D (7 bases). CDR1 is SGHRS and CDR2 is YFSETQ in the germline V gene. The ends were cut back, 2 bases at V and 4 bases at J, with 13 bases in the middle. The CDR3 is 15 amino acids. CDR3 amino acids: CASSFRGGVYNEQFF. As DNA, the CDR3 is TGCGCCAGCAGCTTTCGAGGGGGGGTTTACAATGAGCAGTTCTTC.

The chain is built from TRBV28 and TRBJ2-3; no clear D gene. The length of the CDR3 is 11 residues. The V gene lost 5 bases and the J gene lost 5 bases, with 5 bases spanning the gap. CDR1 is MDHEN, CDR2 SYDVKM, per germline. In DNA form, the CDR3 reads TGTGCCAGCAGTCTTAGAGATACGCAGTATTTT. It specifies CASSLRDTQYF.

The chain employs TRBV9 and TRBJ2-5, with 7 bases lining up with TRBD2. CDR1 is SGDLS and CDR2 is YYNGEE in the germline V gene. The CDR3 length is 15 residues. The V and J ends lost 0 bases and 3 bases, in that order; junction bases with no gene match: 5. The CDR3 is CASSVGVSGEETQYF. The CDR3 DNA is TGTGCCAGCAGCGTAGGAGTAAGCGGGGAAGAGACCCAGTACTTC.

The CDR3 DNA reads as TGTGCCTGGGCGACAGGGACTGGGGCCAACGTCCTGACTTTC. This sequence encodes CAWATGTGANVLTF. J is TRBJ2-6 and V is TRBV30, with TRBD1 matching 7 bases. This CDR3 has 14 amino acids. The J segment lost 2 bases and the V segment lost 5 bases, leaving 3 bases of the junction unmatched. Germline V gene sequence: CDR1 GTSNPN, CDR2 SVGIG (reference sequence).

The rearrangement uses TRBV7-9 and TRBJ2-1; D is perhaps TRBD1 or TRBD2 (5 bases each). This CDR3 comprises 14 residues. Germline CDR1 and CDR2: SEHNR and FQNEAQ (reference sequence). Trimming removed 4 bases at V and 6 bases at J, with 13 bases between. The chain's CDR3 is CASSYRDLLNEQFF. In nucleotides, the CDR3 is TGTGCCAGCAGCTACCGGGACCTTCTCAATGAGCAGTTCTTC.

The chain couples TRBV30 to TRBJ1-4, with a weak D call TRBD1 (5 bases). Germline loops: CDR1 GTSNPN, CDR2 SVGIG (reference sequence). V lost 2 bases, J lost 7 bases, and 8 bases lay in between. The CDR3 spans 12 residues. In DNA form, the CDR3 reads TGTGCCTGGAGTCGCGGGGGTGAAAAACTGTTTTTT. This translates into CAWSRGGEKLFF.

The chain employs TRBV10-3 and TRBJ1-1; the match to TRBD1 covers 9 bases. The V segment lost 2 bases and the J segment 1 base; nucleotides outside the gene matches: 8. The CDR3 has 17 amino acids. Looked up from germline, CDR1 is ENHRY and CDR2 is SYGVKD. CDR3 sequence: CAISETGGFSANTEAFF. Here the CDR3 DNA reads TGTGCCATCAGTGAGACAGGGGGCTTTAGTGCGAACACTGAAGCTTTCTTT.

J is TRBJ2-2 and V is TRBV10-1, with TRBD1 identical over 10 bases. CDR1 WNHNN and CDR2 SYGVQD come from the germline V gene (reference sequence). Germline trimming cut 5 bases from V and 1 base from J; bases unmatched to any gene: 4. The CDR3 length is 16 residues. CDR3 nucleotides: TGCGCCAGCAGTCCCCGGACAGGGGGGAACACCGGGGAGCTGTTTTTT. Protein product: CASSPRTGGNTGELFF.

The chain uses TRBV6-5 and TRBJ2-7; the D is unclear. The V end lost 6 bases, the J end lost 0 bases, and 9 bases lay between the germline ends. The CDR3 sequence is 13 residues long. Germline-derived CDR1 and CDR2 are MNHEY and SVGAGI. The CDR3 sequence: CASRPPSSYEQYF. CDR3 nucleotides: TGTGCCAGCAGGCCCCCGAGCTCCTACGAGCAGTACTTC.

The chain joins TRBV5-1 to TRBJ2-5, with a weak D call TRBD1 (5 bases). The CDR3 extends over 14 amino acids. Germline V gene data show CDR1 as SGHRS and CDR2 as YFSETQ. With 1 base removed from V and 5 bases from J, the gap between germline ends came to 12 bases. In DNA, the CDR3 is TGCGCCAGCAGCTTGAATGGGCAGGGTGAGACCCAGTACTTC. It yields the protein CASSLNGQGETQYF.

The CDR3 here is CASSVAPGADYEQYF. The CDR3 DNA reads as TGTGCCAGCAGCGTAGCACCAGGGGCGGACTACGAGCAGTACTTC. The gene calls are TRBV9 and TRBJ2-7, with D perhaps TRBD1 (6 bases). V was shortened by 0 bases and J by 3 bases, with 13 bases between the two germline ends. Germline V lookup: CDR1 SGDLS, CDR2 YYNGEE. This CDR3 is built from 15 residues. Drawing the rest from reference TRBV9 and TRBJ2-7, the complete variable domain is DSGVTQTPKHLITATGQRVTLRCSPRSGDLSVYWYQQSLDQGLQFLIQYYNGEERAKGNILERFSAQQFPDLHSELNLSSLELGDSALYFCASSVAPGADYEQYFGPGTRLTVT.

The V call is TRBV5-6, the J call TRBJ2-2; perhaps TRBD2 as D (6 bases). This CDR3 is built from 13 residues. Germline V gene sequence: CDR1 SGHDT, CDR2 YYEEEE. V lost 2 bases and J 7 bases, leaving 9 bases between the germline ends. The CDR3 loop reads CASSLRGFGELFF. CDR3 DNA sequence: TGTGCCAGCAGCTTACGGGGGTTCGGGGAGCTGTTTTTT.

This chain uses TRBV7-2 with TRBJ2-1; D is possibly TRBD2 (6 bases). This CDR3 is built from 14 residues. V lost 7 bases and J lost 7, with 17 bases in between. Germline loops: CDR1 SGHTA, CDR2 FQGNSA. CDR3 sequence: CASKGLPPRNEQFF. CDR3 sequence (DNA): TGTGCCAGCAAAGGACTACCCCCTCGGAATGAGCAGTTCTTC.

The genes are TRBV19 and TRBJ2-2; D is uncertain. Germline lookup yields CDR1 LNHDA and CDR2 SQIVND (reference sequence). The CDR3 totals 14 residues. Trimming left V 9 bases short and J 6 bases short, with 17 bases between. CDR3 region: CASQHSNNPGELFF. In DNA, the CDR3 is TGTGCCAGCCAGCATTCGAATAATCCCGGGGAGCTGTTTTTT.

This chain uses TRBV11-2 with TRBJ1-1; perhaps TRBD1 as D (6 bases). In germline, CDR1 is SGHAT, CDR2 FQNNGV. Trimming cost V 6 bases and J 6 bases, with 17 bases left between them. This CDR3 is 14 amino acids long. Written as DNA, the CDR3 is TGTGCCAGCAGGGTGGGGCAGGGGCCCGCTGAAGCTTTCTTT. Translation: CASRVGQGPAEAFF.

Only a few counts were recorded for this clone. CDR3 in DNA: TGTGCCAGCAGACAAAACGGGGAGCTGTTTTTT. Translation gives CASRQNGELFF. The V call is TRBV5-8, the J call TRBJ2-2; no definite D call. V lost 5 bases and J lost 7, with 6 bases in between. CDR3 size: 11 residues. Germline-derived CDR1 and CDR2 are SGHTS and YDEGEE.

The J gene is TRBJ1-4, the V gene TRBV28, with 7 bases fitting TRBD1. Germline values: CDR1 MDHEN, CDR2 SYDVKM. The CDR3 is made up of 16 amino acids. Trimming at V came to 5 bases and at J to 7 bases, leaving 13 bases not matched to a gene. CDR3 region: CASSTRTGLFGEKLFF. In DNA, the CDR3 is TGTGCCAGCAGTACGCGGACAGGCCTCTTCGGTGAAAAACTGTTTTTT.

This sequence joins TRBV9 and TRBJ2-1; D may correspond to TRBD1 or TRBD2 (5 bases each). V lost 2 bases to trimming and J lost 6 bases, with 18 bases between them. The CDR3 spans 16 residues. Germline V gene sequence: CDR1 SGDLS, CDR2 YYNGEE. The CDR3 protein is CASSVRGETTRNEQFF. DNA for the CDR3: TGTGCCAGCAGCGTGAGGGGAGAGACTACCCGCAATGAGCAGTTCTTC.

V gene TRBV6-5 combines with J gene TRBJ1-2, with TRBD1 matching 8 bases. CDR1 MNHEY and CDR2 SVGAGI come from the germline V gene. V was pared by 5 bases and J by 7 bases, with 12 bases of the junction left unmatched. The CDR3 runs to 15 residues. DNA for the CDR3: TGTGCCAGCAGTCCCTCGGACAGGGAGGTTTCTGGCTACACCTTC. Its protein product is CASSPSDREVSGYTF.

The genes are TRBV10-3 and TRBJ2-3; 9 bases fit TRBD2. The CDR3 is 14 amino acids. The V gene's germline CDR1 is ENHRY and CDR2 SYGVKD. Trimming cost V 5 bases and J 1 base; bases outside gene matches: 1. This CDR3 is CAISPSGGTDTQYF. DNA for the CDR3: TGTGCCATCAGTCCTAGCGGGGGCACAGATACGCAGTATTTT.

The J gene is TRBJ2-5, the V gene TRBV9; 13 bases fit TRBD2. The CDR3 covers 16 residues. The germline V gene has CDR1 SGDLS and CDR2 YYNGEE. The V gene end was trimmed by 3 bases and the J gene end by 2 bases; junction bases not matched to a gene: 4. CDR3 DNA: TGTGCCAGCAGCGCCTCGACTAGCGGGGGGCAAGAGACCCAGTACTTC. Translation gives CASSASTSGGQETQYF.

The rearrangement joins TRBV10-1 to TRBJ2-7, with 12 bases fitting TRBD1. Trimming cost V 8 bases and J 6 bases; bases outside gene matches: 20. Per germline, CDR1 WNHNN and CDR2 SYGVQD (reference sequence). The CDR3 contains 18 residues. CDR3 amino acids: CASHPAWGRGQGAGEQYF. In nucleotides, the CDR3 is TGCGCCAGCCACCCCGCCTGGGGTCGGGGACAGGGGGCTGGCGAGCAGTACTTC.

This chain uses TRBV6-4 with TRBJ2-2; tentative D call: TRBD1 (5 bases). This CDR3 has 14 residues. CDR1 and CDR2 (germline): MRHNA, SNTAGT. Trimming removed 4 bases at V and 3 bases at J, with 9 bases between. The CDR3 protein is CASSVGQYTGELFF. In DNA form, the CDR3 reads TGTGCCAGCAGTGTGGGGCAGTACACCGGGGAGCTGTTTTTT.

The chain recombines TRBV7-9 with TRBJ2-3; the D call may be TRBD1 or TRBD2 (6 bases each). The CDR3 is 17 residues long. V was clipped by 2 bases and J by 6 bases, with 21 bases between them. Germline V gene data show CDR1 as SEHNR and CDR2 as FQNEAQ (reference sequence). CDR3 bases: TGTGCCAGCAGCTTAAGGGGCCGGGGGCCCCTCGGTGATACGCAGTATTTT. It is translated as CASSLRGRGPLGDTQYF. Using reference TRBV7-9 and TRBJ2-3 for the parts outside the CDR3, the full variable domain is DTGVSQNPRHKITKRGQNVTFRCDPISEHNRLYWYRQTLGQGPEFLTYFQNEAQLEKSRLLSDRFSAERPKGSFSTLEIQRTEQGDSAMYLCASSLRGRGPLGDTQYFGPGTRLTVL.